This TCR beta chain was obtained from a study of blood T cells in healthy people across ages. This clonotype was observed once. A second PCR, run for about 6 to 12 cycles, used a sample-barcoded 5' primer plus a J-beta primer mix. Each cDNA molecule was tagged by a template-switch adaptor that had 12 random nucleotides. TCRdb ran MiXCR on the 5' RACE reads and lists one entry per CDR3 protein. The data hold more than 500,000 distinct CDR3 sequences, with roughly a quarter observed a single time. CDR3 length: 12 amino acids. Germline V gene data show CDR1 as SEHNR and CDR2 as FQNEAQ (reference sequence). The sample also formed part of further work on T cells of mothers and their children.

The sequencing input was blood. This chain links TRBV7-9 with TRBJ2-5, with D tentatively TRBD2 (6 bases). TRBJ2-1 explains the end of the DNA better; the J call may be wrong. This receptor was obtained from a boy younger than 10 in good health. CDR3 DNA: TGTGCCAGCAGCTCTACTAGCCGTGAGCAGTTCTTC. Its translation is CASSSTSREQFF.